This T cell receptor beta chain came from a study of OX40 agonist ivuxolimab in advanced cancers. Study conclusions and caveats: The work left the antigen specificity of expanded peripheral T cells undetermined.

The table lists this clone with a count of one. Antigen: not known. The protocol was immunoSEQ multiplex PCR, while the TCRdb copy is restricted to in-frame clones and leaves out a portion. The profile shows tens of thousands of clones, 79% of them singletons. This CDR3 has 20 amino acids. The germline gives CDR1 LNHDA, CDR2 SQIVND (reference sequence). V was clipped by 2 bases and J by 2 bases; unmatched bases: 13. The chain has TRBV19 and TRBJ1-6, with 9 positions matching TRBD1. The sample consisted of CD4+ or CD8+ T cells sorted from blood, taken in a trial of the OX40 agonist ivuxolimab. The clonotype originates from an adult with an advanced solid tumor such as melanoma, head and neck, liver or kidney cancer. The CDR3 DNA sequence: TGTGCCAGTAGTATAAATCTAAGGAGGACAGGGGCAACCTATAATTCACCCCTCCACTTT. Protein sequence: CASSINLRRTGATYNSPLHF.